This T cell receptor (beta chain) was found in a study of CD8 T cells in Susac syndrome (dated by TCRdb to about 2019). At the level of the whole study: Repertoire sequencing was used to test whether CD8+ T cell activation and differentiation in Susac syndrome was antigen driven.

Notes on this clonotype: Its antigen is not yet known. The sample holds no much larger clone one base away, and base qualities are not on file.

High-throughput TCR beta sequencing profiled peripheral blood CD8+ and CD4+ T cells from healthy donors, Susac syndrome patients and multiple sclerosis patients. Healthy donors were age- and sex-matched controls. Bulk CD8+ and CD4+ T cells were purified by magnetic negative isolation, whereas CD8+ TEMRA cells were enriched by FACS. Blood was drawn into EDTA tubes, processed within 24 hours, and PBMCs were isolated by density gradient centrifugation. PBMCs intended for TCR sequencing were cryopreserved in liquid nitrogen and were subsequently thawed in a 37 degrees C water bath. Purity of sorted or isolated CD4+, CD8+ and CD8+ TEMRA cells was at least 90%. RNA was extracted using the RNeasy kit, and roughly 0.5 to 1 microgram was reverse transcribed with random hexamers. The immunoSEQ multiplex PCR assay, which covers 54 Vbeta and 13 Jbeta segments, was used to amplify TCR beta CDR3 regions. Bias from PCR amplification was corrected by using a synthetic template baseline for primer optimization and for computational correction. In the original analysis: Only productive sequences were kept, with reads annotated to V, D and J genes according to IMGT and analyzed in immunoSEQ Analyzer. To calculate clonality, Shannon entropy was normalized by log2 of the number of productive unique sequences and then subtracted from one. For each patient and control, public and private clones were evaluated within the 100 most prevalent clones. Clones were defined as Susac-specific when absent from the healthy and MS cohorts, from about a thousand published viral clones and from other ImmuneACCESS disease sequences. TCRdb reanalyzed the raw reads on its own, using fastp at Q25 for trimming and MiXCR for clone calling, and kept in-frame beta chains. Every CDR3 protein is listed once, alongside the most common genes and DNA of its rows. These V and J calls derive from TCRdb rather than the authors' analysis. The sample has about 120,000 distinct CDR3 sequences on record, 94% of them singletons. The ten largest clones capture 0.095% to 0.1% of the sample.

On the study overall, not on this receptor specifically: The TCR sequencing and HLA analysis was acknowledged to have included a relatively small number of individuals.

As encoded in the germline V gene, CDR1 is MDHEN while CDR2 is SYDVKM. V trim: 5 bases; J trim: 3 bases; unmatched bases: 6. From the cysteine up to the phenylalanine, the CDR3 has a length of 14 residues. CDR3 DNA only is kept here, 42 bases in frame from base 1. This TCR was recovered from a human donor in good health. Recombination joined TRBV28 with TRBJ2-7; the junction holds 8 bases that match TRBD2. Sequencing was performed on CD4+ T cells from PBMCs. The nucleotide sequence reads TGTGCCAGCAGTAATGGACTAGCTGACTACGAGCAGTACTTC. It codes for CASSNGLADYEQYF.